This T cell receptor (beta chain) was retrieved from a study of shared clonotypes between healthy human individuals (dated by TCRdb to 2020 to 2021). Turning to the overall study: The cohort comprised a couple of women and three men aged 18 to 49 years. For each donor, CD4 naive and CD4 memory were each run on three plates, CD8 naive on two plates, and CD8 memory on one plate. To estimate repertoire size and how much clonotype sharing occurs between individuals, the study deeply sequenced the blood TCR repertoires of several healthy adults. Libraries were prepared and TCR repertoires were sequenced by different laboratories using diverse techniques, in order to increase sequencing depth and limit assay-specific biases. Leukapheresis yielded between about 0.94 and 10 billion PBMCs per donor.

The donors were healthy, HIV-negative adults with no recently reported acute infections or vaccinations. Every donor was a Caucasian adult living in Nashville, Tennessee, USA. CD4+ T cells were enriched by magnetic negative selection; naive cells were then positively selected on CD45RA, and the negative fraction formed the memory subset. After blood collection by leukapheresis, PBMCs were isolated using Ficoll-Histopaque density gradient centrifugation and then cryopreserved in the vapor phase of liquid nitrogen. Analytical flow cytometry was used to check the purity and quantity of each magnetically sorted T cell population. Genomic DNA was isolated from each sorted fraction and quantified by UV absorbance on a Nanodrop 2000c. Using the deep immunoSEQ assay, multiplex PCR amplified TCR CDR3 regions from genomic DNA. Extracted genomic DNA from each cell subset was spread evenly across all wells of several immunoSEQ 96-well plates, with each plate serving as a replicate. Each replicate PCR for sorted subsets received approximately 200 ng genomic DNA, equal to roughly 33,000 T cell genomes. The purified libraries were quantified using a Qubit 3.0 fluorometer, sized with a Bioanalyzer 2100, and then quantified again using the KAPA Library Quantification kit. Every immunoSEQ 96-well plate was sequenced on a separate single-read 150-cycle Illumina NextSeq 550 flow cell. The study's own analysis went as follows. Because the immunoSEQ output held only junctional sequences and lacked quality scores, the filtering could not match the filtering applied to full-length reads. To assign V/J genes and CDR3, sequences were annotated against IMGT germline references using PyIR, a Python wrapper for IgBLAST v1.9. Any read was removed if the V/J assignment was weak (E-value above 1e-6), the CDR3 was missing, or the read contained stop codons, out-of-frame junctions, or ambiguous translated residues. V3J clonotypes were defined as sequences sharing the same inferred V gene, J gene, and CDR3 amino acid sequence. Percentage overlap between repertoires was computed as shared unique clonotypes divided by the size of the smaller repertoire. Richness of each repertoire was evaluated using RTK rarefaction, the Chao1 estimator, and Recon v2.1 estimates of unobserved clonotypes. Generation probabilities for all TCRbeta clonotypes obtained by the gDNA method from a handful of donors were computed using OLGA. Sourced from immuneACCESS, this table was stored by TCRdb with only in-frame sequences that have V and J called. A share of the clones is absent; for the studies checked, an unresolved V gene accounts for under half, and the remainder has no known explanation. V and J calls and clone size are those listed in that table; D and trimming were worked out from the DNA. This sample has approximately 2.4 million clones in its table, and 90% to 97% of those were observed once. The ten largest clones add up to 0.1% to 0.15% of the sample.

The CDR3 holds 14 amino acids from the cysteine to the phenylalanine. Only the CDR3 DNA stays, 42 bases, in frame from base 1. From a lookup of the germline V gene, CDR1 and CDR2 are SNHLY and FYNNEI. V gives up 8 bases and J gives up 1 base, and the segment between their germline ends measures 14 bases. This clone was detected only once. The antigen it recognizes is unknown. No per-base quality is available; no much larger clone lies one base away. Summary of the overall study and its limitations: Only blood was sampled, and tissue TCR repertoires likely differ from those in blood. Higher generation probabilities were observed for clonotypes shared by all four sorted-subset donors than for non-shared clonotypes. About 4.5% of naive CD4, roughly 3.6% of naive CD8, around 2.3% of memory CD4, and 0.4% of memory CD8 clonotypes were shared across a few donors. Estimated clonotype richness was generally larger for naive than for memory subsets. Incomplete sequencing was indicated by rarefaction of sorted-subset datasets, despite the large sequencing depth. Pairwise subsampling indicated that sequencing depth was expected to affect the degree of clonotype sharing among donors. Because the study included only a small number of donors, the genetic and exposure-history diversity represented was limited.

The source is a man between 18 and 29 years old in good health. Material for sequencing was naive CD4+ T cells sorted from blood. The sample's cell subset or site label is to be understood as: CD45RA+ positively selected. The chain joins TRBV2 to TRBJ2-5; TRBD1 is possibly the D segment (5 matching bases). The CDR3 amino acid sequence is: CASQLQGIQETQYF. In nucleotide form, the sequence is TGTGCCAGCCAGCTCCAGGGCATCCAAGAGACCCAGTACTTC.